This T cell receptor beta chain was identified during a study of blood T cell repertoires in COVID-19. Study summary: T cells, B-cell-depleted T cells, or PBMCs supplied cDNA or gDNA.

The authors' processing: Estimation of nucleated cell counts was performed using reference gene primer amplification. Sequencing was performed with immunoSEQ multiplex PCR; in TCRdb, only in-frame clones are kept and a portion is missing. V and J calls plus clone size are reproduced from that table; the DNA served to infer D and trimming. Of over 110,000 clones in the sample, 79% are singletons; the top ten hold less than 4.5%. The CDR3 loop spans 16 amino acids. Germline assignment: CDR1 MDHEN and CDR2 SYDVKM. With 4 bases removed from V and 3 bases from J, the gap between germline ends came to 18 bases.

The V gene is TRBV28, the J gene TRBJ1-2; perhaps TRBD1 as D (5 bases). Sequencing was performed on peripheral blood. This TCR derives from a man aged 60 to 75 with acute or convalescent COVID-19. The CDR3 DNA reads TGTGCCAGCAGTTCGCCCCCAGGAGGGGCACACTATGGCTACACCTTC. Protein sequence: CASSSPPGGAHYGYTF.